A selection of T cell receptor beta chains follows, all from one sample in a study of blood T cell repertoires in COVID-19. Libraries were prepared by immunoSEQ multiplex PCR; TCRdb keeps only in-frame clonotypes and omits some of them. The sample holds about 240,000 clones, 70% to 85% seen once. Source material: peripheral blood. All receptors come from a woman of 80 years or more with acute or convalescent COVID-19. The CDR3 runs from the conserved cysteine through the conserved F or W. Each record gives: J gene, D gene, V gene, clone size, CDR3 protein, CDR3 DNA. The D gene is left open where the match is weak. Size is stated for part of the rows, as once, few or many counts, or as a class when the clone is expanded.

TRBJ2-1 . TRBV19 few CASSSPQGDGQFF TGTGCCAGTAGCTCCCCGCAAGGGGATGGGCAGTTCTTC
TRBJ2-3 . TRBV2 . CASSEVGWGYESTDTQYF TGTGCCAGCAGTGAAGTTGGGTGGGGCTATGAGAGCACAGATACGCAGTATTTT
TRBJ2-1 TRBD1 TRBV5-6 . CASSWDRLINEQFF TGTGCCAGCAGCTGGGACAGATTAATCAATGAGCAGTTCTTC
TRBJ2-1 . TRBV29-1 . CSAGRNEQFF TGCAGCGCGGGGAGAAATGAGCAGTTCTTC
TRBJ1-1 . TRBV11-2 . CASSLGTVNTEAFF TGTGCCAGCAGCTTAGGGACAGTGAACACTGAAGCTTTCTTT
TRBJ2-5 . TRBV7-3 . CASSLGRQETQYF TGTGCCAGCAGCTTAGGCCGACAAGAGACCCAGTACTTC
TRBJ1-1 . TRBV2 once CASSVGPNTEAFF TGTGCCAGCAGTGTGGGCCCGAACACTGAAGCTTTCTTT
TRBJ2-6 . TRBV6-5 . CASSSSGFSGANVLTF TGTGCCAGCAGTTCATCAGGGTTCTCTGGGGCCAACGTCCTGACTTTC
TRBJ1-5 . TRBV19 few CASSIVGGNQPQHF TGTGCCAGTAGTATAGTTGGAGGCAATCAGCCCCAGCATTTT
TRBJ1-1 TRBD1 TRBV6-6 . CASSQQGSGSTEAFF TGTGCCAGCAGTCAACAGGGGAGCGGTAGTACTGAAGCTTTCTTT
TRBJ1-1 . TRBV11-2 once CASTPGGSRIEAFF TGTGCCAGCACGCCGGGTGGGAGCCGAATTGAAGCTTTCTTT
TRBJ1-6 . TRBV30 . CAWRMGGGGVNSNSPLHF TGTGCCTGGAGGATGGGCGGGGGGGGCGTTAATTCGAATTCACCCCTCCACTTT
TRBJ2-3 TRBD1 TRBV7-9 . CASSSGQGLDTDTQYF TGTGCCAGCAGCTCTGGACAGGGGTTAGACACAGATACGCAGTATTTT
TRBJ1-1 . TRBV28 . CASSYQGRMNTEAFF TGTGCCAGCAGTTACCAGGGTCGGATGAACACTGAAGCTTTCTTT
TRBJ1-6 TRBD1 TRBV11-2 . CASNLSPGQGNSPLHF TGTGCCAGCAACTTATCCCCGGGACAGGGGAATTCACCCCTCCACTTT
TRBJ1-1 TRBD1 TRBV29-1 . CSVEVRTGQLGEAFF TGCAGCGTTGAAGTCCGGACAGGGCAATTGGGTGAAGCTTTCTTT
TRBJ1-2 . TRBV28 . CASSRTDYGYTF TGTGCCAGCAGTCGGACAGACTATGGCTACACCTTC
TRBJ1-4 . TRBV5-6 . CASSPRGVEGVEKLFF TGTGCCAGCAGCCCCCGCGGGGTGGAGGGAGTTGAAAAACTGTTTTTT
TRBJ1-1 . TRBV27 . CASSFNGATEAFF TGTGCCAGCAGTTTTAATGGGGCCACTGAAGCTTTCTTT
TRBJ1-6 . TRBV30 once CAWSRAIYSYNSPLHF TGTGCCTGGAGTAGAGCCATTTACTCCTATAATTCACCCCTCCACTTT
TRBJ1-3 . TRBV5-4 once CASSSPLTGGNTIYF TGTGCCAGCAGCTCTCCCCTCACGGGGGGAAACACCATATATTTT
TRBJ1-2 . TRBV10-3 . CAISESGKDFGYTF TGTGCCATCAGTGAGTCTGGGAAGGACTTTGGCTACACCTTC
TRBJ2-1 TRBD2 TRBV10-3 . CAISAVAGSYNEQFF TGTGCCATCAGTGCGGTAGCGGGCTCCTACAATGAGCAGTTCTTC
TRBJ1-2 TRBD1 TRBV9 . CASSTGQGIAGYTF TGTGCCAGCAGCACGGGACAGGGAATTGCTGGCTACACCTTC
TRBJ2-5 . TRBV18 once CASSPGRTQETQYF TGTGCCAGCTCACCGGGCAGAACCCAAGAGACCCAGTACTTC
TRBJ2-5 TRBD2 TRBV3-1/TRBV3-2 . CASSQMSSGGSKETQYF TGTGCCAGCAGCCAAATGTCTAGCGGGGGGTCCAAAGAGACCCAGTACTTC
TRBJ2-1 TRBD2 TRBV5-5 . CASSPRLAGGNEQFF TGTGCCAGCAGCCCAAGACTAGCGGGCGGGAATGAGCAGTTCTTC
TRBJ2-1 . TRBV5-4 . CASSITGRKPDNEQFF TGTGCCAGCAGCATCACAGGCCGAAAACCCGACAATGAGCAGTTCTTC
TRBJ1-6 . TRBV2 . CASTQRTEGWYNSPLHF TGTGCCAGCACCCAAAGGACAGAGGGCTGGTATAATTCACCCCTCCACTTT
TRBJ2-1 TRBD1 TRBV5-4 . CASSLQGASSDEQFF TGTGCCAGCAGCTTACAGGGGGCTAGCAGCGATGAGCAGTTCTTC
TRBJ1-2 . TRBV5-1 . CASSLERGRDGYTF TGCGCCAGCAGCTTGGAGCGGGGGCGCGATGGCTACACCTTC
TRBJ2-5 . TRBV5-1 . CASSPNEGQPETQYF TGCGCCAGCAGCCCGAACGAGGGACAACCAGAGACCCAGTACTTC
TRBJ1-5 . TRBV21-1 . CASSSRQSNQPQHF TGTGCCAGCAGCTCCCGACAGAGCAATCAGCCCCAGCATTTT
TRBJ2-7 . TRBV5-5 . CASSFSPGSSYEQYF TGTGCCAGCAGCTTTAGTCCGGGGAGCTCCTACGAGCAGTACTTC
TRBJ2-6 TRBD1 TRBV7-9 . CASSQGTGGRGANVLTF TGTGCCAGCAGCCAAGGGACAGGGGGCAGAGGGGCCAACGTCCTGACTTTC
TRBJ2-1 . TRBV2 few CASSPFPGVLGEQFF TGTGCCAGCAGCCCCTTCCCAGGGGTATTGGGGGAGCAGTTCTTC
TRBJ1-6 . TRBV5-1 . CTYTEHCGACSYNSPLHF TGCACCTACACGGAGCATTGCGGGGCTTGCTCCTATAATTCACCCCTCCACTTT
TRBJ2-2 . TRBV5-1 . CASSLQGGRTGELFF TGCGCCAGCAGCCTGCAGGGGGGCAGGACCGGGGAGCTGTTTTTT
TRBJ2-1 . TRBV5-4 . CASSPGGRRNEQFF TGTGCCAGCAGCCCCGGGGGGCGTCGGAATGAGCAGTTCTTC
TRBJ2-5 . TRBV18 . CASSPGGPAETQYF TGTGCCAGCTCACCGGGGGGGCCGGCAGAGACCCAGTACTTC
TRBJ2-7 . TRBV4-1 . CASSQDAPPLGGEQYF TGCGCCAGCAGCCAAGATGCTCCTCCCCTCGGCGGCGAGCAGTACTTC
TRBJ1-1 . TRBV25-1 . CASSAMTGEAFF TGTGCCAGCAGTGCCATGACAGGTGAAGCTTTCTTT
TRBJ1-1 . TRBV6-1 . CASSENPGMNTEAFF TGTGCCAGCAGTGAAAACCCGGGAATGAACACTGAAGCTTTCTTT
TRBJ1-1 TRBD1 TRBV19 . CASSSRGGVRRNTEAFF TGTGCCAGTAGTAGTAGAGGGGGCGTAAGGAGGAACACTGAAGCTTTCTTT